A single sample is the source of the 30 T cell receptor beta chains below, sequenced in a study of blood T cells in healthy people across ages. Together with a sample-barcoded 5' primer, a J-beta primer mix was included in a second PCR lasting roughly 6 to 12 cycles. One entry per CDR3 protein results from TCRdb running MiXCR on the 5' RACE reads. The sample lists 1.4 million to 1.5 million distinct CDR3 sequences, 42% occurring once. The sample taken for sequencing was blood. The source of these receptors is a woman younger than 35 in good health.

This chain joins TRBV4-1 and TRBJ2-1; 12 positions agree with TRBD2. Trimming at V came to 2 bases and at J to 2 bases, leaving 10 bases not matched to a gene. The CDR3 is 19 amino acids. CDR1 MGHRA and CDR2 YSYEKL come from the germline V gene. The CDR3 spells CASSQNPSGRASPYNEQFF. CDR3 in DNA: TGCGCCAGCAGCCAAAACCCTAGCGGGAGGGCCAGTCCCTACAATGAGCAGTTCTTC.

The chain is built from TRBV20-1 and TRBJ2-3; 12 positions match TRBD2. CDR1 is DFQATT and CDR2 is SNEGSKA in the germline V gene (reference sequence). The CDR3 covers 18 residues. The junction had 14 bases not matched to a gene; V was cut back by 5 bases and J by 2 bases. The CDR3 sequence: CSASSGTSGPFTTDTQYF. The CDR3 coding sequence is TGCAGTGCTTCTTCCGGGACTAGCGGGCCGTTTACCACAGATACGCAGTATTTT.

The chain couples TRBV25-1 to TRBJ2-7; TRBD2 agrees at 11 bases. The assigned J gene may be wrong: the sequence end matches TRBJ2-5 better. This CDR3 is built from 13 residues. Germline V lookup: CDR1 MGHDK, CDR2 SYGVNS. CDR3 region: CASVAGGEETQYF. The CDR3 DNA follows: TGTGCCAGTGTAGCGGGAGGGGAAGAGACCCAGTACTTC.

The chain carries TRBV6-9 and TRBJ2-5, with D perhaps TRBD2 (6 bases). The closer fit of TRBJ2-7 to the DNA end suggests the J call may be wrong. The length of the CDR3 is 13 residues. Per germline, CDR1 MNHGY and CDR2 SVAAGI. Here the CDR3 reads CATPAGLTYEQYF. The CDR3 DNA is TGTGCCACTCCCGCCGGACTAACCTACGAGCAGTACTTC.

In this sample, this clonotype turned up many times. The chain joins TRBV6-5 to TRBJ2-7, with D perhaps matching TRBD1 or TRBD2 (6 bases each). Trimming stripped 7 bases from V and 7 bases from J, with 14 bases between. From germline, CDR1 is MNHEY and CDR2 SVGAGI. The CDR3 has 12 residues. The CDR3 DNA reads TGTGCCAGCAACCACAGGGAGGAAGAGCAGTACTTC. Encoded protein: CASNHREEEQYF.

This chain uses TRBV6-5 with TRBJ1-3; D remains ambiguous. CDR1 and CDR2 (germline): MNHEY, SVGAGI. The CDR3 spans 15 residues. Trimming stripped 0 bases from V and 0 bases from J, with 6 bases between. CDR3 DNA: TGTGCCAGCAGTTACTCACAAAGCTCTGGAAACACCATATATTTT. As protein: CASSYSQSSGNTIYF.

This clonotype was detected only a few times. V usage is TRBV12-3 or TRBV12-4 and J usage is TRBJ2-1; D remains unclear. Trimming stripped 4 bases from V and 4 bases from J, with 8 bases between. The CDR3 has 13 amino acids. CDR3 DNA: TGTGCCAGCAGTTATCGGAGATACAATGAGCAGTTCTTC. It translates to CASSYRRYNEQFF.

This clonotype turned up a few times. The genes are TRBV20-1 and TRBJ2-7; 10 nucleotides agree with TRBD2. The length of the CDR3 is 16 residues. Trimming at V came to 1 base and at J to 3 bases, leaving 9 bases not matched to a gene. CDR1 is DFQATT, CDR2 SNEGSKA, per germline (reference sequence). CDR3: CSARVLAGAHLYEQYF. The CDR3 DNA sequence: TGCAGTGCTAGAGTCCTAGCGGGAGCCCACCTCTACGAGCAGTACTTC.

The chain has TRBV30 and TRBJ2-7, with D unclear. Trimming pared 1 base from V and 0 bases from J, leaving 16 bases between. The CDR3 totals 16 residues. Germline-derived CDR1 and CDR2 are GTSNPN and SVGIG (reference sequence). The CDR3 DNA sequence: TGTGCCTGGAGTGCCAGGCCGGCAGAAAGCTCCTACGAGCAGTACTTC. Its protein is CAWSARPAESSYEQYF.

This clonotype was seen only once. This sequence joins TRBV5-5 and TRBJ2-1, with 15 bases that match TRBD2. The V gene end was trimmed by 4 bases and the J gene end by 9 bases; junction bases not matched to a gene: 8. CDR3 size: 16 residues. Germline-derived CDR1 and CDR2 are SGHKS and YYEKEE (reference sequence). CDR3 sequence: CASSRTSGRAYGEQFF. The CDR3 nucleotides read TGTGCCAGCAGCCGGACTAGCGGGAGGGCCTATGGTGAGCAGTTCTTC.

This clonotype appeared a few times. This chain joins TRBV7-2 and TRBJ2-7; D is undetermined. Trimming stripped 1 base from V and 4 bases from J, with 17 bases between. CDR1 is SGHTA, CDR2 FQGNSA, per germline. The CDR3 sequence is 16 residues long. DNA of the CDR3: TGTGCCAGCAGCTTAGATTTAGGGCCCGAGGTTTACGAGCAGTACTTC. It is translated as CASSLDLGPEVYEQYF.

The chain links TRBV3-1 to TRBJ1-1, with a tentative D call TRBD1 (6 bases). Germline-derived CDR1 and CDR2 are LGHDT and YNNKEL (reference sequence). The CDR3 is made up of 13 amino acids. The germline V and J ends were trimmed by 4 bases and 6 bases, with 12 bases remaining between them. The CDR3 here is CASSRDKYSEAFF. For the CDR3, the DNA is TGTGCCAGCAGCCGGGACAAGTACTCTGAAGCTTTCTTT.

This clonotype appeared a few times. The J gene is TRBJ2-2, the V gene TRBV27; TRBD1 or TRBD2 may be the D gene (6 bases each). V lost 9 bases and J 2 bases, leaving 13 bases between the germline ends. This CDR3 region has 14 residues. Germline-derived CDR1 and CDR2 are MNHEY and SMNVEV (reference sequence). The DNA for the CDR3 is TGTGCCAGTTCTAGGGGGGTAAACACCGGGGAGCTGTTTTTT. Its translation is CASSRGVNTGELFF.

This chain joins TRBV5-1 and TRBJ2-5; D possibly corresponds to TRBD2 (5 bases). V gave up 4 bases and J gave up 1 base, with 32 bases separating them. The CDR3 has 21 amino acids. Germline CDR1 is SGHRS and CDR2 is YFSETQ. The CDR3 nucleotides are TGCGCCAGCAGCCTGGGCCGTCCTCGGGCCCGGGAATCCTTAATCCAAGAGACCCAGTACTTC. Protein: CASSLGRPRARESLIQETQYF.

The CDR3 nucleotides read TGTGCCAGCACCCGACTGTACCAAGAGACCCAGTACTTC. Translated: CASTRLYQETQYF. The chain combines TRBV6-2 or TRBV6-3 with TRBJ2-5; D is unclear. The V end was cut by 7 bases, the J end by 0 bases, with 9 bases between. The CDR3 sequence is 13 residues long. CDR1 and CDR2 (germline): MNHEY, SVGEGT.

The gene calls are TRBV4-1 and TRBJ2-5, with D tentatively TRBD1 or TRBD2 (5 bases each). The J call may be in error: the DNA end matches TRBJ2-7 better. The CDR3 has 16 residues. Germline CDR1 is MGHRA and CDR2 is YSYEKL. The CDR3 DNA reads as TGCGCCAGCAGCCAAGGCCGGGGAATAACAGGCTACGAGCAGTACTTC. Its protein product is CASSQGRGITGYEQYF.

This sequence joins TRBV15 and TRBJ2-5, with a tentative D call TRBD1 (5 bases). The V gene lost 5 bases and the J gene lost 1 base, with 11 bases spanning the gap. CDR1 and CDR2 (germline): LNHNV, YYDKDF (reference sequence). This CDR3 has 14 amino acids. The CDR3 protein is CATSGGHIQETQYF. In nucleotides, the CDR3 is TGTGCCACCAGCGGTGGACATATCCAAGAGACCCAGTACTTC.

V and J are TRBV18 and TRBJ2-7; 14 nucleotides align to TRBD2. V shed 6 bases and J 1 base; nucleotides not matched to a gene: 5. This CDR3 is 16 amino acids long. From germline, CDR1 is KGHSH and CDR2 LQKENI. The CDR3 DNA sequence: TGTGCCAGCTCCATCGGGACTAGCGGGGGATCCTACGAGCAGTACTTC. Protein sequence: CASSIGTSGGSYEQYF.

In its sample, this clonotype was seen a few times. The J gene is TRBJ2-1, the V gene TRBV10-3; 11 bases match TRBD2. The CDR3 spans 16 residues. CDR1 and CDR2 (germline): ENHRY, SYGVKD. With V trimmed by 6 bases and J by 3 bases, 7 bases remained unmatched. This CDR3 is CAISERLAGNYNEQFF. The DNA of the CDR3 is TGTGCCATCAGCGAGCGACTAGCGGGGAACTACAATGAGCAGTTCTTC.

CDR3 nucleotides: TGTGCCAGCAGCTTAGTTTCGGCGACTAGCGGACTTAGCACAGATACGCAGTATTTT. Protein: CASSLVSATSGLSTDTQYF. This rearrangement joins TRBV7-2 to TRBJ2-3; 9 nucleotides align to TRBD2. The CDR3 is 19 amino acids. The trim removed 1 base at V and 0 bases at J, leaving 11 bases unmatched. Germline CDR1 reads SGHTA; CDR2 reads FQGNSA.

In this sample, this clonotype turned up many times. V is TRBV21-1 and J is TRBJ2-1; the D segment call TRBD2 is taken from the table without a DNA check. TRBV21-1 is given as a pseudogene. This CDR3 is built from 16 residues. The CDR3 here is CASRRDPSGSYNEQFF. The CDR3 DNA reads TGTGCCAGCAGACGGGACCCTAGCGGGTCCTACAATGAGCAGTTCTTC.

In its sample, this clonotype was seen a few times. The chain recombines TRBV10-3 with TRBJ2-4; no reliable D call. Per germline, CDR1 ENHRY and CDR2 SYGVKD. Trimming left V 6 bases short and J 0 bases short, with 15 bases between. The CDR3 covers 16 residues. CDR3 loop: CAISDILSLAKNIQYF. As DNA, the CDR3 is TGTGCCATCAGCGACATCCTGAGTCTAGCCAAAAACATTCAGTACTTC.

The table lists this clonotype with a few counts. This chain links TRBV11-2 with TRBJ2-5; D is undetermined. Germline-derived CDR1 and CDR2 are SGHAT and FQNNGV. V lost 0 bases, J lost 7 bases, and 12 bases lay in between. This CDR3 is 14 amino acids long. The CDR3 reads CASSLDHSKGTQYF. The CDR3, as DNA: TGTGCCAGCAGCTTAGATCACTCCAAGGGGACCCAGTACTTC.

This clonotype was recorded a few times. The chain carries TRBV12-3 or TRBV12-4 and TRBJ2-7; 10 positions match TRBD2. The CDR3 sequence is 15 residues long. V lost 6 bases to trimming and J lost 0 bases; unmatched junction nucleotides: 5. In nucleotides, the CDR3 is TGTGCCAGCAGCTCCGAGCGGGAGGGCTCCTACGAGCAGTACTTC. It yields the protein CASSSEREGSYEQYF.

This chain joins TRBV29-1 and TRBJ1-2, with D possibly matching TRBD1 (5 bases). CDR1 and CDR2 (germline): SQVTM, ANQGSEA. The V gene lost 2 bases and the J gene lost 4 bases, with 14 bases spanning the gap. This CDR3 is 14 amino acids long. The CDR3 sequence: CSVEIYGGVYGYTF. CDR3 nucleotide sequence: TGCAGCGTTGAAATATATGGGGGAGTCTATGGCTACACCTTC.

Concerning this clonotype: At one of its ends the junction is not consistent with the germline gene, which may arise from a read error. In DNA, the CDR3 is TGTGCCAGCAGTTTAGGCGGAGGGACCTCTGGAAACGCCATATATTTT. Encoded protein: CASSLGGGTSGNAIYF. This chain connects TRBV28 to TRBJ1-3; weak D call: TRBD1 (5 bases). CDR3 size: 16 residues. The germline V gene has CDR1 MDHEN and CDR2 SYDVKM.

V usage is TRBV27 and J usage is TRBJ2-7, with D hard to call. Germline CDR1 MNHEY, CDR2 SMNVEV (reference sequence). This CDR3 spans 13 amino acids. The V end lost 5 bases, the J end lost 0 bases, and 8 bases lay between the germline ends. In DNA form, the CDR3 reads TGTGCCAGCAGTGAGGCAGGCTCCTACGAGCAGTACTTC. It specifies CASSEAGSYEQYF.

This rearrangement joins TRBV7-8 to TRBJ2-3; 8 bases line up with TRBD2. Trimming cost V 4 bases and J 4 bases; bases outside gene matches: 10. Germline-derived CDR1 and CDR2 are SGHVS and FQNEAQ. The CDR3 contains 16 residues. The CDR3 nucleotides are TGTGCCAGCAGCTCCCGCGGACGAGCGGGAGCAGATACGCAGTATTTT. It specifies CASSSRGRAGADTQYF.

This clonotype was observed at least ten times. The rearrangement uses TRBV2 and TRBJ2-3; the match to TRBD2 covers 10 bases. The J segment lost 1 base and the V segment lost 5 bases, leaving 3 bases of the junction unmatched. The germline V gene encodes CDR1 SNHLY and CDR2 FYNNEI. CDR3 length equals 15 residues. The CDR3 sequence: CASSPTSGRTDTQYF. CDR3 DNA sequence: TGTGCCAGCAGTCCGACTAGCGGGCGCACAGATACGCAGTATTTT. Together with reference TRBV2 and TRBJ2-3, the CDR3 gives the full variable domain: EPEVTQTPSHQVTQMGQEVILRCVPISNHLYFYWYRQILGQKVEFLVSFYNNEISEKSEIFDDQFSVERPDGSNFTLKIRSTKLEDSAMYFCASSPTSGRTDTQYFGPGTRLTVL.

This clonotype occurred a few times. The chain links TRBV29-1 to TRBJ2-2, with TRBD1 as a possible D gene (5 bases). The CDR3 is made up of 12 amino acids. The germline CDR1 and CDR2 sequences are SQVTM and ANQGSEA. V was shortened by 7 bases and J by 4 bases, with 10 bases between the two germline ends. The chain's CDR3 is CSAGSSTGELFF. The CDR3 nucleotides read TGCAGCGCAGGGTCGAGCACCGGGGAGCTGTTTTTT.